This TCR beta chain was sequenced for a study of control samples from healthy donors and cancer patients. This table comes from immunoSEQ multiplex PCR, and its TCRdb copy is limited to in-frame clones, with some not included. The sample contains tens of thousands of clones, roughly nine tenths of which appear only once. The V segment lost 8 bases and the J segment 3 bases; nucleotides outside the gene matches: 10. This CDR3 spans 15 amino acids. CDR1 and CDR2 from the germline V gene are SGHAT and FQNNGV. The sequenced material came from blood. The sequence was collected from a woman in her 70s in good health. The rearrangement joins TRBV11-2 to TRBJ1-2; TRBD1 aligns across 9 bases. CDR3: CASSNRGRSDYGYTF. The CDR3 DNA reads TGTGCCAGCTCAAACAGGGGGCGCAGCGACTATGGCTACACCTTC.